Presented here are 20 T cell receptor beta chains from one specimen sequenced in a study of CXCR3-negative and CXCR3-positive naive CD8 T cells. 5' RACE that incorporated UMI labels was used to prepare the TRB cDNA libraries. TCRdb re-analyzed the 5' RACE reads; it lists each CDR3 protein once, without DNA. This listing includes more than 65,000 distinct CDR3 sequences. Sequences were obtained from naive CXCR3- CD8+ T cells from blood. The subset is: CD45RO-CCR7+CD27+CD95- naive CD8+ T cells lacking CXCR3 (TNR3-). These receptors originate from a human donor in good health. Some clones in this sample may be carry-over from other donors' samples.

This chain connects TRBV29-1 to TRBJ2-5. The CDR3 contains 13 residues. From germline, CDR1 is SQVTM and CDR2 ANQGSEA. CDR3 sequence: CSVRSLGRETQYF. The entire variable domain, with the rest obtained from reference TRBV29-1 and TRBJ2-5, is as follows: SAVISQKPSRDICQRGTSLTIQCQVDSQVTMMFWYRQQPGQSLTLIATANQGSEATYESGFVIDKFPISRPNLTFSTLTVSNMSPEDSSIYLCSVRSLGRETQYFGPGTRLLVL.

The chain joins TRBV5-6 to TRBJ2-1. The CDR3 is made up of 11 amino acids. Germline V gene data show CDR1 as SGHDT and CDR2 as YYEEEE. The CDR3 is CASSLITEQFF.

The chain combines TRBV12-3 or TRBV12-4 with TRBJ2-1. The CDR3 is 13 residues long. CDR3 loop: CASSLSTYNEQFF.

The chain uses TRBV3-1 and TRBJ2-2; lacking DNA, the TRBD2 call made by TCRdb goes unchecked. Germline CDR1 LGHDT, CDR2 YNNKEL (reference sequence). The CDR3 is made up of 14 amino acids. The CDR3 loop reads CASSPDSYTGELFF.

This chain uses TRBV7-9 with TRBJ2-1; lacking DNA, the TRBD1 call made by TCRdb goes unchecked. The germline CDR1 and CDR2 sequences are SEHNR and FQNEAQ (reference sequence). This CDR3 contains 15 residues. The CDR3 spells CASSLGQGSYNEQFF.

The genes are TRBV23-1 and TRBJ1-5; checking the TCRdb D call of TRBD1 is not possible without DNA. TRBV23-1 is known as an ORF, though its function is uncertain. The CDR3 has 15 amino acids. This CDR3 is CASSGRGRLNQPQHF.

The chain recombines TRBV5-6 with TRBJ2-5; TCRdb outputs TRBD2, but without DNA this stays unchecked. Germline values: CDR1 SGHDT, CDR2 YYEEEE. The CDR3 spans 15 residues. CDR3 in amino acids: CASSLERDPQETQYF.

V gene TRBV29-1 combines with J gene TRBJ2-3. Germline V gene data show CDR1 as SQVTM and CDR2 as ANQGSEA. The CDR3 is 11 amino acids. CDR3 amino acids: CSVIRVDTQYF.

CDR3 protein: CASSQDRGTGNTIYF. This chain joins TRBV4-2 and TRBJ1-3; without DNA, the TCRdb call of TRBD1 cannot be checked. The CDR3 has 15 residues. Per germline, CDR1 LGHNA and CDR2 YNFKEQ.

The CDR3 is CASSWFTGTTHEDTQYF. The gene calls are TRBV7-8 and TRBJ2-3; with no DNA, the TCRdb D assignment of TRBD1 cannot be verified. The CDR3 sequence is 17 residues long. The germline V gene has CDR1 SGHVS and CDR2 FQNEAQ.

V gene TRBV20-1 combines with J gene TRBJ2-7; TCRdb gives TRBD1 as the D gene, but with no DNA this cannot be confirmed. The CDR3 sequence is 15 residues long. Per germline, CDR1 DFQATT and CDR2 SNEGSKA (reference sequence). The CDR3 protein is CSASHDRGPTYEQYF.

The chain combines TRBV6-2 or TRBV6-3 with TRBJ2-5; TCRdb returns TRBD1, unconfirmable since there is no DNA. Germline V gene sequence: CDR1 MNHEY, CDR2 SVGEGT. This CDR3 contains 15 residues. The CDR3 region is CASTYWGTEEETQYF.

The CDR3 loop reads CSVPRAYEQFF. This rearrangement joins TRBV29-1 to TRBJ2-1; TCRdb lists TRBD2, though no DNA is available to test this call. Germline V gene sequence: CDR1 SQVTM, CDR2 ANQGSEA. The length of the CDR3 is 11 residues.

The genes are TRBV30 and TRBJ1-1; the D gene TCRdb calls, TRBD1, cannot be checked with no DNA. The CDR3 has 14 residues. The germline gives CDR1 GTSNPN, CDR2 SVGIG (reference sequence). The CDR3 loop is CAWSVLKGGTEAFF.

The V call is TRBV29-1, the J call TRBJ2-7; TCRdb's D call of TRBD1 is untestable without DNA. The V gene's germline CDR1 is SQVTM and CDR2 ANQGSEA. This CDR3 region has 16 residues. The CDR3 reads CSVGLFGTATGYEQYF.

The J gene is TRBJ2-7, the V gene TRBV29-1; the TCRdb D gene call, TRBD1, has no DNA to confirm it. The CDR3 contains 12 residues. The germline gives CDR1 SQVTM, CDR2 ANQGSEA. CDR3 sequence reads: CSVEGPGGEQYF.

The chain recombines TRBV5-1 with TRBJ1-2; TCRdb's D call, TRBD1, is unchecked because there is no DNA. Germline V gene lookup returns CDR1 SGHRS and CDR2 YFSETQ. This CDR3 comprises 13 residues. The CDR3 here is CASSYGQSYGYTF.

The chain recombines TRBV20-1 with TRBJ2-1. Germline V gives CDR1 DFQATT, CDR2 SNEGSKA (reference sequence). The CDR3 is 13 amino acids. The CDR3: CSADRALYNEQFF.

The V gene is TRBV7-9, the J gene TRBJ2-7; TCRdb gives TRBD2 as the D gene, but with no DNA this cannot be confirmed. The CDR3 has 16 residues. Germline V lookup: CDR1 SEHNR, CDR2 FQNEAQ (reference sequence). The chain's CDR3 is CASSQEVSSGDYEQYF.

The gene calls are TRBV5-1 and TRBJ2-1. Germline V gene lookup returns CDR1 SGHRS and CDR2 YFSETQ. The CDR3 length is 14 residues. The CDR3: CASSFGESYNEQFF. The full variable domain, in which reference TRBV5-1 and TRBJ2-1 provide the parts outside the CDR3, is KAGVTQTPRYLIKTRGQQVTLSCSPISGHRSVSWYQQTPGQGLQFLFEYFSETQRNKGNFPGRFSGRQFSNSRSEMNVSTLELGDSALYLCASSFGESYNEQFFGPGTRLTVL.